Each of the 21 T cell receptor beta chains below was sequenced from the same sample in a study of human T cells and chemical hapten exposure. Time point denoted: pre-sensitization, week 0. Indicated treatment: therapeutic diphenylcyclopropenone sensitization with weekly scalp DPC. TCRdb re-analysed the RACE reads in MiXCR, keeping a single row per CDR3 protein. The sample consists of fewer than 140,000 distinct CDR3 sequences, more than 10% of them appearing once. The starting material was whole blood, obtained in connection with sensitization to the hapten diphenylcyclopropenone (DPC). The receptor set was obtained from a woman aged 45-60 years with alopecia areata. Some clones in this sample may be carry-over from other donors' samples.

This clonotype was counted a few times. The V and J genes are TRBV7-8 and TRBJ2-7; the D gene could be TRBD1 or TRBD2 (5 bases each). Germline V lookup: CDR1 SGHVS, CDR2 FQNEAQ. This CDR3 has 16 amino acids. The V end was cut by 0 bases, the J end by 5 bases, with 17 bases between. CDR3 region: CASSLALGEILHEQYF. Here the CDR3 DNA reads TGTGCCAGCAGCTTAGCTTTGGGGGAGATACTCCACGAGCAGTACTTC.

This clonotype was observed a handful of times. The V and J genes are TRBV5-5 and TRBJ1-2; 8 bases match TRBD1. Germline V gene sequence: CDR1 SGHKS, CDR2 YYEKEE (reference sequence). This CDR3 spans 13 amino acids. The ends lost 4 bases at V and 4 bases at J; junction bases unmatched: 3. CDR3 sequence (DNA): TGTGCCAGCAGCACGGACAGGGTCTATGGCTACACCTTC. The encoded protein is CASSTDRVYGYTF.

This clonotype was found a few times. The chain joins TRBV25-1 to TRBJ2-7; 9 bases fit TRBD1. Per germline, CDR1 MGHDK and CDR2 SYGVNS. V trimming: 3 bases; J trimming: 5 bases; junction bases outside the gene matches: 2. This CDR3 is built from 13 residues. The CDR3 is CASSDDRGNEQYF. Written as DNA, the CDR3 is TGTGCCAGCAGTGATGACAGGGGGAACGAGCAGTACTTC.

CDR3 protein: CASSYRTDITGELFF. The CDR3 DNA reads TGTGCCAGCAGTTACCGGACAGACATTACCGGGGAGCTGTTTTTT. The chain employs TRBV6-5 and TRBJ2-2; a weak D match, TRBD1 (6 bases). The CDR3 sequence is 15 residues long. V was clipped by 2 bases and J by 5 bases, with 12 bases between them. Germline values: CDR1 MNHEY, CDR2 SVGAGI.

The rearrangement joins TRBV7-9 to TRBJ1-5, with no clear D. Trimming removed 5 bases from V and 4 bases from J, with 6 bases in between. This CDR3 is 12 amino acids long. Germline assignment: CDR1 SEHNR and CDR2 FQNEAQ (reference sequence). CDR3 sequence (DNA): TGTGCCAGCAGCGTCGAGAATCAGCCCCAGCATTTT. Its protein product is CASSVENQPQHF.

The J gene is TRBJ1-3, the V gene TRBV6-5; TRBD1 might be the D (5 bases). V lost 6 bases to trimming and J lost 0 bases, with 15 bases between them. This CDR3 spans 16 amino acids. CDR1 and CDR2 (germline): MNHEY, SVGAGI. This chain's CDR3 is CASRPADSNSGNTIYF. Written as DNA, the CDR3 is TGTGCCAGCAGACCCGCAGACAGCAACTCTGGAAACACCATATATTTT.

As to this clonotype: A much larger clone sits a single nucleotide away, making a read error possible. The chain recombines TRBV7-9 with TRBJ1-1, with D uncertain. Germline loops: CDR1 SEHNR, CDR2 FQNEAQ (reference sequence). There are 13 residues in the CDR3. V was cut by 6 bases and J by 1 base, with 9 bases left in between. CDR3 amino acids: CASSHQENTEAFF. The CDR3 DNA reads TGTGCCAGCAGTCATCAGGAGAACACTGAAGCTTTCTTT. Drawing the rest from reference TRBV7-9 and TRBJ1-1, the complete variable domain is DTGVSQNPRHKITKRGQNVTFRCDPISEHNRLYWYRQTLGQGPEFLTYFQNEAQLEKSRLLSDRFSAERPKGSFSTLEIQRTEQGDSAMYLCASSHQENTEAFFGQGTRLTVV.

This clonotype was counted at least ten times. V is TRBV7-9 and J is TRBJ2-5; D may be TRBD1 (5 bases). Trimming stripped 0 bases from V and 2 bases from J, with 10 bases between. The V gene's germline CDR1 is SEHNR and CDR2 FQNEAQ (reference sequence). The length of the CDR3 is 15 residues. The CDR3 DNA follows: TGTGCCAGCAGCTTAGCGGGGCCCGGACAAGAGACCCAGTACTTC. Translation: CASSLAGPGQETQYF.

This sequence joins TRBV10-3 and TRBJ1-1, with 8 nucleotides matching TRBD1. J was trimmed by 7 bases and V by 5 bases; bases with no gene match: 12. CDR3 length: 15 amino acids. CDR1 is ENHRY and CDR2 is SYGVKD in the germline V gene. This chain's CDR3 is CAISSHPGGGGEAFF. The CDR3 bases are TGTGCCATCAGTTCTCACCCAGGGGGCGGAGGTGAAGCTTTCTTT.

At least ten counts were recorded for this clonotype. The chain uses TRBV29-1 and TRBJ2-3, with D perhaps matching TRBD1 or TRBD2 (6 bases each). Trimming removed 1 base from V and 3 bases from J, with 11 bases in between. The CDR3 contains 14 residues. Per the germline V gene, CDR1 is SQVTM and CDR2 is ANQGSEA. CDR3 sequence (DNA): TGCAGCGTTGAAGTGTGGGGGGCAACAGATACGCAGTATTTT. This translates into CSVEVWGATDTQYF.

This sequence joins TRBV12-3 or TRBV12-4 and TRBJ1-1; D perhaps matches TRBD1 (5 bases). Trimming took off 5 bases at V and 5 bases at J, with 15 bases between the two ends. The CDR3 spans 14 residues. This CDR3 is CASSAQVRGTEAFF. The CDR3 nucleotides are TGTGCCAGCAGTGCACAGGTGAGGGGAACTGAAGCTTTCTTT.

This clonotype was detected only a few times. The CDR3 protein is CSVLRNNEQFF. In DNA form, the CDR3 reads TGCAGCGTTCTGAGGAACAATGAGCAGTTCTTC. V gene TRBV29-1 combines with J gene TRBJ2-1; D remains unclear. Trimming cost V 5 bases and J 5 bases, with 7 bases left between them. This CDR3 is built from 11 residues. In germline, CDR1 is SQVTM, CDR2 ANQGSEA.

The genes are TRBV27 and TRBJ1-5; D gene unclear. With 4 bases removed from V and 2 bases from J, the gap between germline ends came to 9 bases. The CDR3 is 14 residues long. CDR1 and CDR2 from the germline V gene are MNHEY and SMNVEV (reference sequence). Here the CDR3 DNA reads TGTGCCAGCAGTTCAACGACGGGCAATCAGCCCCAGCATTTT. Its protein is CASSSTTGNQPQHF.

This clonotype was seen only a few times. The rearrangement uses TRBV28 and TRBJ2-6, with D maybe TRBD1 (5 bases). The length of the CDR3 is 18 residues. Trimming removed 3 bases from V and 0 bases from J, with 15 bases in between. CDR1 is MDHEN and CDR2 is SYDVKM in the germline V gene. The DNA of the CDR3 is TGTGCCAGCAGTTTCTATGGGGCAGCAATCTCTGGGGCCAACGTCCTGACTTTC. Its translation: CASSFYGAAISGANVLTF.

This chain links TRBV19 with TRBJ2-1, with TRBD2 matching 11 bases. The ends lost 6 bases at V and 6 bases at J; junction bases unmatched: 10. The CDR3 sequence is 16 residues long. The germline V gene encodes CDR1 LNHDA and CDR2 SQIVND (reference sequence). In nucleotides, the CDR3 is TGTGCCAGTAGAGAACTAGCGGGGGCGCGTGGCAATGAGCAGTTCTTC. Translation: CASRELAGARGNEQFF.

Only a few counts were recorded for this clonotype. DNA for the CDR3: TGTGCCAGCAGTCCCGATGCCTACAATGAGCAGTTCTTC. It translates to CASSPDAYNEQFF. This chain connects TRBV28 to TRBJ2-1; D uncertain. CDR3 length: 13 amino acids. In germline, CDR1 is MDHEN, CDR2 SYDVKM. V was pared by 5 bases and J by 2 bases, with 7 bases between.

V usage is TRBV11-2 and J usage is TRBJ2-4, with TRBD1 matching 7 bases. Trimming removed 5 bases from V and 4 bases from J; junction bases left unmatched: 8. The CDR3 has 15 amino acids. The V gene's germline CDR1 is SGHAT and CDR2 FQNNGV. The CDR3 region has the DNA TGTGCCAGCAGCCCGGGACAGAATCTAAAAAACATTCAGTACTTC. This encodes CASSPGQNLKNIQYF.

This clonotype appeared many times. The V and J genes are TRBV6-5 and TRBJ2-7; tentatively, D is TRBD1 (6 bases). The germline V gene has CDR1 MNHEY and CDR2 SVGAGI. The CDR3 spans 16 residues. The V gene lost 0 bases and the J gene lost 2 bases, with 14 bases spanning the gap. The CDR3 loop reads CASSYSKQGVAYEQYF. The CDR3 DNA sequence: TGTGCCAGCAGTTACTCGAAACAGGGAGTAGCCTACGAGCAGTACTTC.

The genes are TRBV20-1 and TRBJ2-7; D not resolved. The CDR3 totals 12 residues. The V gene lost 1 base and the J gene lost 5 bases, with 9 bases spanning the gap. Per the germline V gene, CDR1 is DFQATT and CDR2 is SNEGSKA (reference sequence). This CDR3 is CSARGNPNEQYF. The CDR3 coding sequence is TGCAGTGCTAGAGGGAACCCCAACGAGCAGTACTTC.

The genes are TRBV28 and TRBJ1-5, with D tentatively TRBD1 (6 bases). The V end was cut by 0 bases, the J end by 7 bases, with 16 bases between. CDR1 is MDHEN, CDR2 SYDVKM, per germline. The CDR3 runs 16 residues. The CDR3 spells CASSLWARGIRQPQHF. The DNA of the CDR3 is TGTGCCAGCAGTTTATGGGCCAGGGGTATTCGACAGCCCCAGCATTTT. Full variable domain (outside the CDR3, taken from reference TRBV28 and TRBJ1-5): DVKVTQSSRYLVKRTGEKVFLECVQDMDHENMFWYRQDPGLGLRLIYFSYDVKMKEKGDIPEGYSVSREKKERFSLILESASTNQTSMYLCASSLWARGIRQPQHFGDGTRLSIL.

The chain has TRBV29-1 and TRBJ2-7; weak D call: TRBD2 (6 bases). This CDR3 comprises 12 residues. Germline lookup yields CDR1 SQVTM and CDR2 ANQGSEA. V lost 6 bases and J 5 bases, leaving 14 bases between the germline ends. The CDR3 DNA follows: TGCAGCGTGGGGGGAGAGTACCACGAGCAGTACTTC. Protein: CSVGGEYHEQYF.